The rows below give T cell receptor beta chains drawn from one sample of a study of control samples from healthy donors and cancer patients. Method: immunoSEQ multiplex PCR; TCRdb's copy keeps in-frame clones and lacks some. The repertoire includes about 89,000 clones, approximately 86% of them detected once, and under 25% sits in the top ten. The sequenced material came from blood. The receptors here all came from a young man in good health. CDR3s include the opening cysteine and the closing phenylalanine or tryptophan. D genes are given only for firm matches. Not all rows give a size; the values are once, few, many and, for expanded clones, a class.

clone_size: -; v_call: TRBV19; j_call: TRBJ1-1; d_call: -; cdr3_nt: TGTGCCAGTAGTATAGAACAGGCCACTGAAGCTTTCTTT; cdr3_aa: CASSIEQATEAFF
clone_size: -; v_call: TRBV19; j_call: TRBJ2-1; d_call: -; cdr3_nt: TGTGCCAGTAGTATCAAAGTGGGGCAGGTGGGGAGGAATGAGCAGTTCTTC; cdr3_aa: CASSIKVGQVGRNEQFF
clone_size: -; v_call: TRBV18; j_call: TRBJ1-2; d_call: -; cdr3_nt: TGTGCCAGCTCACTAGAGACAGGCCATTATGGCTACACCTTC; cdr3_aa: CASSLETGHYGYTF
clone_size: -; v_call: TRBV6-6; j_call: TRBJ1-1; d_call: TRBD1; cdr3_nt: TGTGCCAGCAGTTACTCCACAGGGGGCCACCCAACGGCTTTCTTT; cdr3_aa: CASSYSTGGHPTAFF
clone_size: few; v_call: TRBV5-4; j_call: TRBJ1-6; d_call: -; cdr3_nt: TGTGCCAGCAGCTTCTTCTTATCACCCCTCCACTTT; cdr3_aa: CASSFFLSPLHF
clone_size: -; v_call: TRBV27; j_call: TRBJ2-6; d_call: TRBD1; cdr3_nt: TGTGCCAGCAGTCCACGGACAGGGGCCGTGTCTGGGGCCAACGTCCTGACTTTC; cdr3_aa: CASSPRTGAVSGANVLTF
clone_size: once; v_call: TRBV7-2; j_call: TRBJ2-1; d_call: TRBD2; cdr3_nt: TGTGCCAGCAGTACTAGACTAGCGGGGGGTGAGCAGTTCTTC; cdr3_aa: CASSTRLAGGEQFF
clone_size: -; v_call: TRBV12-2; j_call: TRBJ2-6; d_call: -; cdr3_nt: TGTGCAAGTCGCTCCAGAAAGGGGACAGGGGGATTTGGGGCCAACGTCCTGACTTTC; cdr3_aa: CASRSRKGTGGFGANVLTF
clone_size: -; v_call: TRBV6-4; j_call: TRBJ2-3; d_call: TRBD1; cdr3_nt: TGTGCCAGCAGTGACTCTCGGACAGGGTCAGATACGCAGTATTTT; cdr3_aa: CASSDSRTGSDTQYF
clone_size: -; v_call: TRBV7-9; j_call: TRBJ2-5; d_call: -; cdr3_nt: TGTGCCAGCAGCCCTCGGGGGGCGGCCGAGACCCAGTACTTC; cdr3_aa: CASSPRGAAETQYF
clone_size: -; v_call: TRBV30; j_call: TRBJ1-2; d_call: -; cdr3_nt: TGTGCCTTGGATCCGGGGCGCGCCTATGGCTACACCTTC; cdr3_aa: CALDPGRAYGYTF
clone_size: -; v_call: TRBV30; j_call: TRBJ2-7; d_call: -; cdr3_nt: TGTGCCTGGAGTGGGGCAGGGAGCTCCTACGAGCAGTACTTC; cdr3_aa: CAWSGAGSSYEQYF
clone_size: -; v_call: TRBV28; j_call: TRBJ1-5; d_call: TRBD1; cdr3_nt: TGTGCCAGCAGTACACAGGGGGGTAGCAATCAGCCCCAGCATTTT; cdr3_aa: CASSTQGGSNQPQHF
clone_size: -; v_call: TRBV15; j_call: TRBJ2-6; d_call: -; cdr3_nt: TGTGCCACCAGCAGAGATCGTGGTGGCAGGGGCCGACTGAACTCTGGGGCCAACGTCCTGACTTTC; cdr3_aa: CATSRDRGGRGRLNSGANVLTF
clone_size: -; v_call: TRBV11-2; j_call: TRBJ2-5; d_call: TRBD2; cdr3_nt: TGTGCCAGCAGCTTAGATTGGACTAGCGGACGGCAAGAGACCCAGTACTTC; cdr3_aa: CASSLDWTSGRQETQYF
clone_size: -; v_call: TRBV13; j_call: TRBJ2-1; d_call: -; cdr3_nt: TGTGCCAGCAGCTACGAAGGTACATACGAGCAGTTCTTC; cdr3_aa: CASSYEGTYEQFF
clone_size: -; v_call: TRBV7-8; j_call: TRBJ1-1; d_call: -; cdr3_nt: TGTGCCAGCAGCTTAGTCGAGGGGAGCACTGAAGCTTTCTTT; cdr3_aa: CASSLVEGSTEAFF
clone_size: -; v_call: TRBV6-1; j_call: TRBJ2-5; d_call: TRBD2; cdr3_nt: TGTGCCAGCAGTGAAGTAGCGGGGGGGCAAGAGACCCAGTACTTC; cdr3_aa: CASSEVAGGQETQYF
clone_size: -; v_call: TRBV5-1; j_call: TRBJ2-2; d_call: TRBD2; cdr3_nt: TGCGCCAGCAACCTAGCGGGGGGGCCGACCGGGGAGCTGTTTTTT; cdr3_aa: CASNLAGGPTGELFF
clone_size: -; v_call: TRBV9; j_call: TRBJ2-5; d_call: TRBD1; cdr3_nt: TGTGCCAGCAGCACCGACAGGGGACAGACCCAGTACTTC; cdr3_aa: CASSTDRGQTQYF
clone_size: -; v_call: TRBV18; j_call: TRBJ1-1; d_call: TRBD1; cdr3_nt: TGTGCCAGCTCACCTAGTACAGGGGCGAACACTGAAGCTTTCTTT; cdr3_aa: CASSPSTGANTEAFF
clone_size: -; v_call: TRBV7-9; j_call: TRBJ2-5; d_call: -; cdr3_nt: TGTGCCAGCAGCTCCCAAAGTGTCGGGGAGACCCAGTACTTC; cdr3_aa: CASSSQSVGETQYF
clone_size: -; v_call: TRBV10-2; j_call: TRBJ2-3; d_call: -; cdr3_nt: TGCGCCAGCAGCCAGCGGGGCAGGGGGCGCACAGATACGCAGTATTTT; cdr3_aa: CASSQRGRGRTDTQYF
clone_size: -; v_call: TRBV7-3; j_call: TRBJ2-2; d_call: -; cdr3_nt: TGTGCCAGCAGCCCGACAAACACCGGGGAGCTGTTTTTT; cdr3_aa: CASSPTNTGELFF
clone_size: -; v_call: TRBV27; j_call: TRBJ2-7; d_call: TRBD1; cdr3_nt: TGTGCCAGCAGTCGGTCAGGGGGCCTTTACGAGCAGTACTTC; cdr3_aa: CASSRSGGLYEQYF
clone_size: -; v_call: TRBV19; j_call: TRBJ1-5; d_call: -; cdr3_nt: TGTGCCAGTCCCCCCGGGCAGTCGGAGGGCAATCAGCCCCAGCATTTT; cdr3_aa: CASPPGQSEGNQPQHF
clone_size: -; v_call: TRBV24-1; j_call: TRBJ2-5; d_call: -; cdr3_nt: TGTGCCACCAGTGTCGGGCAGGGGGGAAAAGAGACCCAGTACTTC; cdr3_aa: CATSVGQGGKETQYF
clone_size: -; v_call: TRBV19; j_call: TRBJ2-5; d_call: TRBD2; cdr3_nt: TGTGCCAGTAGTATGGGGTCGGGGACTACGGGTGAGACCCAGTACTTC; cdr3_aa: CASSMGSGTTGETQYF
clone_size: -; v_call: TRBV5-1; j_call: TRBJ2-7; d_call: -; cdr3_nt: TGCGCCAGCAGCTTGATGGCGGGGAGGGAGCAGTACTTC; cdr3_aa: CASSLMAGREQYF
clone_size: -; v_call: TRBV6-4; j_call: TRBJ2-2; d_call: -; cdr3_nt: TGTGCCAGCGGAGTAGAGCCAGGGGTTTTAGGCACCGGGGAGCTGTTTTTT; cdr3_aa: CASGVEPGVLGTGELFF
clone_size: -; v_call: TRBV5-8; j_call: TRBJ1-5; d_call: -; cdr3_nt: TGTGCCAGCAGCTTGGCACCCAATCAGCCCCAGCATTTT; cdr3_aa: CASSLAPNQPQHF
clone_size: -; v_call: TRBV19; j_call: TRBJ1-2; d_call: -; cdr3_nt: TGTGCCAGTAGTGCCTGGGGGGGCTACACCTTC; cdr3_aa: CASSAWGGYTF
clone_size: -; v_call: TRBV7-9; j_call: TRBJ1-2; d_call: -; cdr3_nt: TGTGCCAGCAGCTCGGGCGGGGCAGGGGTGGGCTATGGCTACACCTTC; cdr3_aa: CASSSGGAGVGYGYTF
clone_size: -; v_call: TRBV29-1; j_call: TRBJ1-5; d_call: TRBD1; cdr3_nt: TGCAGCGTTGTATCGACAGGGGGTGGCAATCAGCCCCAGCATTTT; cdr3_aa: CSVVSTGGGNQPQHF
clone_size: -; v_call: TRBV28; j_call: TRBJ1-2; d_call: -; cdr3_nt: TGTGCCAGCAGAGAGGGTTATGGCTACACCTTC; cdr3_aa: CASREGYGYTF
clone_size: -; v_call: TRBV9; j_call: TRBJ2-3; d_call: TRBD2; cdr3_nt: TGTGCCAGCAGTGGTAGCGGGGGGGCTATCTCACAAGATACGCAGTATTTT; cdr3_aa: CASSGSGGAISQDTQYF
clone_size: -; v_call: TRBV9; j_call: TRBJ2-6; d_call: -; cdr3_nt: TGTGCCAGCAGCGCCATAAATGGGGCCAACGTCCTGACTTTC; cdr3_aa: CASSAINGANVLTF
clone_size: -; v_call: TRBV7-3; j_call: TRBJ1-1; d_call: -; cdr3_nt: TGTGCCAGCAGCCCGCGGGGGGCGGGAAGCACTGAAGCTTTCTTT; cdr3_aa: CASSPRGAGSTEAFF
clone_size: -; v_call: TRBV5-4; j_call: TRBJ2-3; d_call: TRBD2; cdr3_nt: TGTGCCAGCAGCCGTACGTTACTAGCGGGGGCCGTCTTGGGGACAGATACGCAGTATTTT; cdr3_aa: CASSRTLLAGAVLGTDTQYF
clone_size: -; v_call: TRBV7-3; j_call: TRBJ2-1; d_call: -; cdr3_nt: TGTGCCAGCAGCACCGGGCCAAACAATGAGCAGTTCTTC; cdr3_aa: CASSTGPNNEQFF
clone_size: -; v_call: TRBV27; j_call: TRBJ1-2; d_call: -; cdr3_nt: TGTGCCAGACCCAGAGCAGGGGAGGGCTATGGCTACACCTTC; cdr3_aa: CARPRAGEGYGYTF
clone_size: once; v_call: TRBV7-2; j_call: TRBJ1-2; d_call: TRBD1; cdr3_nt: TGTGCCAGCAGCTTATCCCCAGGGGGCTATGGCTACACCTTC; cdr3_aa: CASSLSPGGYGYTF
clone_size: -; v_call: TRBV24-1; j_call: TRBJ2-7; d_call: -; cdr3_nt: TGTGCCACCAGTGAAAACAGGGGAGGCGAGCAGTACTTC; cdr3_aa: CATSENRGGEQYF
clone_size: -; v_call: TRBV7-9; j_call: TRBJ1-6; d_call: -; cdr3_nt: TGTGCCGACTCCCCCGGTAATTCACCCCTCCACTTT; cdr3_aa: CADSPGNSPLHF
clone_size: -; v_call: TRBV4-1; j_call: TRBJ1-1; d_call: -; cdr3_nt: TGCGCCAGCAGCCAAGAACGAGGCGGCCACACTGAAGCTTTCTTT; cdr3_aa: CASSQERGGHTEAFF
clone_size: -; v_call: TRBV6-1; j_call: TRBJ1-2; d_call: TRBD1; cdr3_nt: TGTGCCAGCAGTGACCCGGGACAGGGAGGCTATGGCTACACCTTC; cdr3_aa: CASSDPGQGGYGYTF
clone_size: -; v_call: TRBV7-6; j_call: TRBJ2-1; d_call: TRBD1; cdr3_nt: TGTGCCAGCAGCCCAGGGACAGGTGGGGGCAATGAGCAGTTCTTC; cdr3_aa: CASSPGTGGGNEQFF
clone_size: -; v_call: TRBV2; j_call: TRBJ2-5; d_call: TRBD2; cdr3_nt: TGTGCCAGCAGTGAAGAGCGGGGGGGTCAAGAGACCCAGTACTTC; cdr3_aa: CASSEERGGQETQYF
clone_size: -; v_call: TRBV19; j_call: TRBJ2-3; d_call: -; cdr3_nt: TGTGCCAGTAAAGACAGACCAATGGGGACAGATACGCAGTATTTT; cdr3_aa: CASKDRPMGTDTQYF
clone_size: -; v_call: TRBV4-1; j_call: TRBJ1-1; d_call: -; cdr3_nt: TGCGCCAGCAGCCGGTTCAGGAACACTGAAGCTTTCTTT; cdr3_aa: CASSRFRNTEAFF